These 5 T cell receptor beta chains share one sample of origin, sequenced in a study of T cells after yellow fever vaccination (dated by TCRdb to the late 2010s). Library preparation was by 5' RACE. Sequencing was carried out with an Illumina HiSeq 2500. TCRdb applied fastp at Q25 and MiXCR to the public reads, then kept only in-frame beta chains. Identical CDR3 protein sequences are pooled into one entry, listed with their most common genes and DNA. The sample table holds 450,000 to 600,000 distinct CDR3 sequences, of which roughly 13% were seen once. Of the sample, over 12% falls within the top ten clones. This sample's treatment or condition label indicates: live attenuated yellow fever vaccine strain. This sample comprised PBMCs, obtained on the day of the yellow fever booster vaccination. The receptors derive from a man aged 25 to 45 who received the YFV17D yellow fever vaccine.

This clonotype was counted only a few times. The chain joins TRBV6-5 to TRBJ2-1; D unresolved. V lost 6 bases, J lost 7 bases, and 7 bases lay in between. The length of the CDR3 is 11 residues. Germline CDR1 is MNHEY and CDR2 is SVGAGI. Written as DNA, the CDR3 is TGTGCCAGCAGCGGCCCTAATGAGCAGTTCTTC. This translates into CASSGPNEQFF.

This clonotype has just a few counts. The CDR3 loop reads CASTMDRGDQETQYF. The CDR3, as DNA: TGCGCCAGCACCATGGACAGGGGAGACCAAGAGACCCAGTACTTC. The chain links TRBV5-1 to TRBJ2-5, with 9 nucleotides matching TRBD1. Trimming cost V 6 bases and J 0 bases; bases outside gene matches: 6. This CDR3 comprises 15 residues. CDR1 SGHRS and CDR2 YFSETQ come from the germline V gene. The entire variable domain, with the rest obtained from reference TRBV5-1 and TRBJ2-5, is as follows: KAGVTQTPRYLIKTRGQQVTLSCSPISGHRSVSWYQQTPGQGLQFLFEYFSETQRNKGNFPGRFSGRQFSNSRSEMNVSTLELGDSALYLCASTMDRGDQETQYFGPGTRLLVL.

This clonotype was counted a few times. V is TRBV20-1 and J is TRBJ2-7; 8 nucleotides line up with TRBD2. Looked up from germline, CDR1 is DFQATT and CDR2 is SNEGSKA (reference sequence). The CDR3 sequence is 12 residues long. Trimming took 6 bases from V and 2 from J; bases not matched to a gene: 3. As DNA, the CDR3 is TGCAGTGCCGCGGGACTAGCCTACGAGCAGTACTTC. This codes for CSAAGLAYEQYF.

V gene TRBV7-2 combines with J gene TRBJ1-1, with TRBD1 matching 9 bases. The CDR3 length is 15 residues. J lost 7 bases, V lost 5 bases, and 11 bases had no gene match. Per germline, CDR1 SGHTA and CDR2 FQGNSA. The CDR3 sequence: CASSITQQGAHEAFF. As DNA, the CDR3 is TGTGCCAGCAGCATAACCCAACAGGGGGCGCATGAAGCTTTCTTT.

The sample holds a few counts of this clonotype. CDR3 sequence (DNA): TGTGCCAGCAGTGTAACTAGTCCCGGGGAGCTGTTTTTT. It specifies CASSVTSPGELFF. The chain carries TRBV2 and TRBJ2-2; D might be TRBD2 (5 bases). This CDR3 comprises 13 residues. Trimming removed 4 bases at V and 6 bases at J, with 9 bases between. Germline assignment: CDR1 SNHLY and CDR2 FYNNEI.